The rows below give T cell receptor beta chains drawn from one sample of a study of OX40 agonist ivuxolimab in advanced cancers. The method was immunoSEQ multiplex PCR; TCRdb's version includes in-frame clones alone and lacks a portion of them. The sample has about 45,000 clones, 70% to 85% seen once. The source was CD4+ or CD8+ T cells sorted from blood, collected in a trial of the OX40 agonist ivuxolimab. These receptors all come from an adult with an advanced solid tumor such as melanoma, head and neck, liver or kidney cancer. CDR3s include the opening cysteine and the closing phenylalanine or tryptophan. A D gene is named only where the DNA matches it firmly. Part of the rows lack a size; the others show once, few, many or a class for expanded clones.

CDR3 protein: CASCGDRSNTEAFF; CDR3 DNA: TGTGCCAGCTGCGGCGACAGATCGAACACTGAAGCTTTCTTT; J gene: TRBJ1-1; clone size: NA; V gene: TRBV6-5; D gene: NA
CDR3 protein: CASSERGASYEQYF; CDR3 DNA: TGCGCCAGCAGTGAGCGGGGGGCTTCCTACGAGCAGTACTTC; J gene: TRBJ2-7; clone size: NA; V gene: TRBV10-2; D gene: NA
CDR3 protein: CASSEWRAYRQETQYF; CDR3 DNA: TGTGCCAGCAGCGAATGGAGGGCCTACCGTCAAGAGACCCAGTACTTC; J gene: TRBJ2-5; clone size: once; V gene: TRBV5-8; D gene: NA
CDR3 protein: CASSVPLQGANTGELFF; CDR3 DNA: TGTGCCAGCAGCGTCCCCCTACAGGGGGCGAACACCGGGGAGCTGTTTTTT; J gene: TRBJ2-2; clone size: NA; V gene: TRBV9; D gene: TRBD1
CDR3 protein: CSARGGNTIYF; CDR3 DNA: TGCAGTGCCAGGGGTGGGAACACCATATATTTT; J gene: TRBJ1-3; clone size: NA; V gene: TRBV20-1; D gene: NA
CDR3 protein: CASSPDKYYEQYF; CDR3 DNA: TGTGCCAGCAGCCCCGACAAGTACTACGAGCAGTACTTC; J gene: TRBJ2-7; clone size: NA; V gene: TRBV7-2; D gene: NA
CDR3 protein: CASSIHLAGATDTQYF; CDR3 DNA: TGTGCCAGTAGTATCCACCTAGCGGGGGCAACAGATACGCAGTATTTT; J gene: TRBJ2-3; clone size: NA; V gene: TRBV19; D gene: TRBD2
CDR3 protein: CASSPLPGDRGYGYTF; CDR3 DNA: TGTGCCAGCAGCCCCTTGCCCGGTGACAGGGGTTATGGCTACACCTTC; J gene: TRBJ1-2; clone size: NA; V gene: TRBV4-2; D gene: TRBD1
CDR3 protein: CASSSDRQYEQYF; CDR3 DNA: TGTGCCAGCAGTTCGGACAGGCAGTACGAGCAGTACTTC; J gene: TRBJ2-7; clone size: NA; V gene: TRBV27; D gene: TRBD1
CDR3 protein: CASSAYTSGTPNEQFF; CDR3 DNA: TGTGCCAGCAGCGCCTATACTAGCGGGACCCCCAATGAGCAGTTCTTC; J gene: TRBJ2-1; clone size: NA; V gene: TRBV7-9; D gene: TRBD2
CDR3 protein: CASRGSTGHGYTF; CDR3 DNA: TGTGCCAGTAGGGGGTCCACAGGGCATGGCTACACCTTC; J gene: TRBJ1-2; clone size: NA; V gene: TRBV19; D gene: NA
CDR3 protein: CASSSGGIGEAFF; CDR3 DNA: TGTGCCAGCAGCTCGGGGGGGATCGGTGAAGCTTTCTTT; J gene: TRBJ1-1; clone size: NA; V gene: TRBV6-5; D gene: NA
CDR3 protein: CASRVAGAFTYEQYF; CDR3 DNA: TGTGCCAGCAGAGTAGCGGGGGCGTTTACCTACGAGCAGTACTTC; J gene: TRBJ2-7; clone size: NA; V gene: TRBV28; D gene: TRBD2